Listed here are 26 T cell receptor beta chains from one sample, sequenced in a study of blood T cell repertoires in COVID-19. The protocol was immunoSEQ multiplex PCR, while the TCRdb copy is restricted to in-frame clones and leaves out a portion. Of 300,000 to 400,000 clones listed, 85% to 95% are singletons. The material sequenced was PBMCs or T cells enriched from blood (not recorded which). These receptors were collected from a woman under 40 who had been exposed to COVID-19.

The J gene is TRBJ2-7, the V gene TRBV4-1; 11 bases line up with TRBD1. J lost 7 bases, V lost 4 bases, and 9 bases had no gene match. The CDR3 runs to 15 residues. Germline V gene data show CDR1 as MGHRA and CDR2 as YSYEKL. The CDR3 DNA is TGCGCCAGCAGCCGCGGACAGGGGGCGGTTCGGGAGCAGTACTTC. It codes for CASSRGQGAVREQYF.

The chain couples TRBV5-1 to TRBJ2-7; the match to TRBD2 covers 8 bases. The J segment lost 1 base and the V segment lost 0 bases, leaving 3 bases of the junction unmatched. The CDR3 length is 15 residues. CDR1 SGHRS and CDR2 YFSETQ come from the germline V gene. This CDR3 reads CASSLVGGGSYEQYF. DNA of the CDR3: TGCGCCAGCAGCTTGGTGGGCGGGGGGTCCTACGAGCAGTACTTC.

J is TRBJ1-2 and V is TRBV12-3 or TRBV12-4, with D perhaps matching TRBD1 (6 bases). CDR3 length: 13 amino acids. Trimming pared 8 bases from V and 4 bases from J, leaving 14 bases between. The CDR3 DNA reads as TGTGCCAGCGTTAGGGGGTGGGGCTATGGCTACACCTTC. Translating it yields CASVRGWGYGYTF.

The V call is TRBV27, the J call TRBJ2-1, with 7 bases identical to TRBD1. This CDR3 spans 13 amino acids. CDR1 MNHEY and CDR2 SMNVEV come from the germline V gene (reference sequence). V shed 5 bases, J shed 8 bases, and the junction held 6 bases outside the gene matches. CDR3 bases: TGTGCCAGCAGTCCCCTCGACAGGGATGAGCAGTTCTTC. The encoded protein is CASSPLDRDEQFF.

The rearrangement joins TRBV6-6 to TRBJ2-1, with D possibly TRBD1 on 6 matching bases. This CDR3 comprises 14 residues. Per germline, CDR1 MNHNY and CDR2 SVGAGI (reference sequence). Trimming cost V 2 bases and J 8 bases, with 13 bases left between them. The CDR3 DNA follows: TGTGCCAGCAGTTACGGACAGCTGGGGGATGAGCAGTTCTTC. Translated: CASSYGQLGDEQFF.

This chain uses TRBV7-8 with TRBJ2-5; D might be TRBD1 (5 bases). V lost 2 bases and J 5 bases, leaving 15 bases between the germline ends. The CDR3 runs 15 residues. Germline V gene sequence: CDR1 SGHVS, CDR2 FQNEAQ. The CDR3 protein is CASSLPRKGIETQYF. Written as DNA, the CDR3 is TGTGCCAGCAGCTTACCTAGGAAGGGGATTGAGACCCAGTACTTC.

The chain uses TRBV9 and TRBJ2-5, with 9 positions matching TRBD2. The CDR3 is made up of 15 amino acids. In germline, CDR1 is SGDLS, CDR2 YYNGEE. J was trimmed by 4 bases and V by 5 bases; bases with no gene match: 9. CDR3 in amino acids: CASSGSRGGGETQYF. CDR3 nucleotide sequence: TGTGCCAGCAGTGGCTCGCGGGGGGGAGGAGAGACCCAGTACTTC.

The sample holds one count of this clone. The chain recombines TRBV27 with TRBJ2-7; D may be TRBD1 (6 bases). Germline loops: CDR1 MNHEY, CDR2 SMNVEV (reference sequence). This CDR3 comprises 16 residues. The ends were cut back, 5 bases at V and 6 bases at J, with 23 bases in the middle. The CDR3 reads CASSPSTGPVGLEQYF. CDR3 bases: TGTGCCAGCAGTCCCTCCACAGGGCCGGTAGGACTCGAGCAGTACTTC.

This clone has a single count. V usage is TRBV24-1 and J usage is TRBJ2-3; the match to TRBD2 covers 11 bases. Germline V gene data show CDR1 as KGHDR and CDR2 as SFDVKD. Trimming removed 11 bases from V and 0 bases from J; junction bases left unmatched: 3. CDR3 length: 14 residues. CDR3 sequence reads: CAIGTSGSTDTQYF. As DNA, the CDR3 is TGTGCCATTGGGACTAGCGGAAGCACAGATACGCAGTATTTT.

The chain has TRBV19 and TRBJ1-3, with D possibly matching TRBD1 (6 bases). Trimming took off 2 bases at V and 4 bases at J, with 9 bases between the two ends. CDR3 size: 14 residues. In germline, CDR1 is LNHDA, CDR2 SQIVND (reference sequence). The CDR3: CASSIRQAGNTIYF. CDR3 sequence (DNA): TGTGCCAGTAGTATACGACAGGCGGGAAACACCATATATTTT. The whole variable domain, filled in from reference TRBV19 and TRBJ1-3, reads DGGITQSPKYLFRKEGQNVTLSCEQNLNHDAMYWYRQDPGQGLRLIYYSQIVNDFQKGDIAEGYSVSREKKESFPLTVTSAQKNPTAFYLCASSIRQAGNTIYFGEGSWLTVV.

This clone was observed a single time. The gene calls are TRBV19 and TRBJ1-2; possibly TRBD1 for D (5 bases). The V end lost 5 bases, the J end lost 8 bases, and 18 bases lay between the germline ends. CDR1 is LNHDA, CDR2 SQIVND, per germline (reference sequence). This CDR3 comprises 14 residues. The CDR3 loop reads CASSPGVGVPGYTF. The CDR3 nucleotides read TGTGCCAGTAGTCCGGGGGTAGGAGTCCCCGGCTACACCTTC. Looking up the rest from reference TRBV19 and TRBJ1-2 gives the full variable domain: DGGITQSPKYLFRKEGQNVTLSCEQNLNHDAMYWYRQDPGQGLRLIYYSQIVNDFQKGDIAEGYSVSREKKESFPLTVTSAQKNPTAFYLCASSPGVGVPGYTFGSGTRLTVV.

The chain links TRBV2 to TRBJ1-2; D not resolved. CDR1 and CDR2 (germline): SNHLY, FYNNEI. Trimming shortened V by 0 bases and J by 4 bases, and 18 bases separated the two germline ends. CDR3 length equals 17 residues. CDR3 sequence (DNA): TGTGCCAGCAGTGAAGCGCTTAGGGCAGGAGGTCCCTATGGCTACACCTTC. Protein: CASSEALRAGGPYGYTF.

The V and J genes are TRBV4-1 and TRBJ2-7; D uncertain. V was cut by 0 bases and J by 0 bases, with 12 bases left in between. The CDR3 runs to 16 residues. The germline CDR1 and CDR2 sequences are MGHRA and YSYEKL. This CDR3 is CASSQEIASPSYEQYF. The CDR3 DNA reads as TGCGCCAGCAGCCAAGAGATAGCCAGTCCCTCCTACGAGCAGTACTTC.

This rearrangement joins TRBV20-1 to TRBJ1-1; 7 positions agree with TRBD1. Trimming removed 3 bases from V and 0 bases from J; junction bases left unmatched: 10. CDR1 and CDR2 from the germline V gene are DFQATT and SNEGSKA (reference sequence). The CDR3 contains 16 residues. The CDR3 sequence is CSASALGQTMNTEAFF. For the CDR3, the DNA is TGCAGTGCTAGTGCACTGGGACAGACTATGAACACTGAAGCTTTCTTT.

V usage is TRBV9 and J usage is TRBJ1-1; D unresolved. This CDR3 has 15 residues. Germline CDR1 and CDR2: SGDLS and YYNGEE. Trimming shortened V by 0 bases and J by 0 bases, and 9 bases separated the two germline ends. DNA for the CDR3: TGTGCCAGCAGCGTAGCGCACCGGTTGAACACTGAAGCTTTCTTT. Protein: CASSVAHRLNTEAFF.

The rearrangement joins TRBV10-1 to TRBJ1-5; D ambiguous. CDR1 is WNHNN, CDR2 SYGVQD, per germline (reference sequence). V lost 4 bases and J lost 7, with 17 bases in between. The CDR3 totals 15 residues. The CDR3 reads CASSVTLGKLQPQHF. CDR3 in DNA: TGCGCCAGCAGTGTCACTTTAGGCAAACTACAGCCCCAGCATTTT.

This clone was seen only once. This rearrangement joins TRBV23-1 to TRBJ1-3; D gene uncertain. TRBV23-1 is placed among ORFs of uncertain function. The CDR3 is made up of 11 amino acids. V was trimmed by 9 bases and J by 3 bases, leaving 6 bases between them. The CDR3 region is CARTVGNTIYF. CDR3 nucleotides: TGCGCCAGAACAGTTGGAAACACCATATATTTT.

The J gene is TRBJ1-1, the V gene TRBV2; 8 bases align to TRBD1. V was pared by 6 bases and J by 5 bases, with 8 bases of the junction left unmatched. The CDR3 runs 14 residues. CDR1 and CDR2 from the germline V gene are SNHLY and FYNNEI. CDR3 nucleotides: TGTGCCAGCAGAGACAGGGGTTCATGGACTGAAGCTTTCTTT. Amino acid sequence: CASRDRGSWTEAFF.

The rearrangement joins TRBV13 to TRBJ2-7; 10 bases are a match to TRBD1. V lost 5 bases to trimming and J lost 2 bases; unmatched junction nucleotides: 6. CDR1 and CDR2 from the germline V gene are PRHDT and FYEKMQ (reference sequence). This CDR3 has 15 residues. CDR3 region: CASSAEGQGAYEQYF. The CDR3 nucleotides are TGTGCCAGCAGCGCCGAAGGACAGGGGGCCTACGAGCAGTACTTC.

The rearrangement links TRBV6-5 to TRBJ1-6, with D possibly matching TRBD1 (6 bases). The CDR3 is 14 residues long. Trimming left V 4 bases short and J 8 bases short, with 12 bases between. Germline V gene sequence: CDR1 MNHEY, CDR2 SVGAGI. The CDR3 bases are TGTGCCAGCAGTTTCACAGGGTCCCATTCACCCCTCCACTTT. Translation: CASSFTGSHSPLHF.

This chain links TRBV14 with TRBJ2-7; D is undetermined. The CDR3 spans 16 residues. CDR1 and CDR2 from the germline V gene are SGHDN and FVKESK. Trimming pared 4 bases from V and 1 base from J, leaving 17 bases between. CDR3 in amino acids: CASSRLGGRSSYEQYF. The CDR3 coding sequence is TGTGCCAGCAGCCGCCTTGGTGGCCGATCTTCCTACGAGCAGTACTTC.

The rearrangement uses TRBV14 and TRBJ1-2; 8 bases match TRBD1. The CDR3 covers 12 residues. Germline loops: CDR1 SGHDN, CDR2 FVKESK. J was trimmed by 8 bases and V by 4 bases; bases with no gene match: 3. Here the CDR3 DNA reads TGTGCCAGCAGCCCAGGGGGCCGGGGCTACACCTTC. It specifies CASSPGGRGYTF.

V gene TRBV9 combines with J gene TRBJ1-5; 7 bases are a match to TRBD1. The V and J ends lost 0 bases and 7 bases, in that order; junction bases with no gene match: 7. The CDR3 has 15 residues. Germline V gene data show CDR1 as SGDLS and CDR2 as YYNGEE. The DNA for the CDR3 is TGTGCCAGCAGCGTAGCCCTTGAGGGGGCGCAGCCCCAGCATTTT. It codes for CASSVALEGAQPQHF.

The gene calls are TRBV3-1 (or the pseudogene TRBV3-2) and TRBJ2-7; TRBD2 agrees at 8 bases. The trim removed 0 bases at V and 10 bases at J, leaving 5 bases unmatched. CDR1 LGHDT and CDR2 YNNKEL come from the germline V gene (reference sequence). The CDR3 totals 13 residues. The DNA of the CDR3 is TGTGCCAGCAGCCAAGAAGGGACTAGGGTACAGTACTTC. Amino acid sequence: CASSQEGTRVQYF.

The rearrangement links TRBV9 to TRBJ1-1; D may be TRBD1 (5 bases). Germline V gene lookup returns CDR1 SGDLS and CDR2 YYNGEE. The V end lost 6 bases, the J end lost 3 bases, and 18 bases lay between the germline ends. CDR3 length equals 15 residues. The CDR3: CASTPFDSKDTEAFF. The DNA of the CDR3 is TGTGCCAGCACCCCCTTCGACAGTAAGGACACTGAAGCTTTCTTT.

The chain couples TRBV6-6 to TRBJ2-7, with D possibly TRBD2 on 5 matching bases. With 6 bases removed from V and 2 bases from J, the gap between germline ends came to 14 bases. CDR1 MNHNY and CDR2 SVGAGI come from the germline V gene (reference sequence). CDR3 length: 14 amino acids. In DNA form, the CDR3 reads TGTGCCAGCAGCAACAGCCTGAGGGCCTACGAGCAGTACTTC. Translated: CASSNSLRAYEQYF.